Each of the 2 T cell receptor beta chains below was sequenced from the same sample in a study of shared clonotypes between healthy human individuals. TCRdb's copy holds only in-frame clones and misses some; the assay was immunoSEQ multiplex PCR. The sample contains 190,000 or so clones, roughly 70% of which appear only once. Sequenced input: memory CD4+ T cells sorted from blood. The subset: CD45RA-negative fraction. Every receptor here comes from a man aged 25 to 40 in good health.

V gene TRBV29-1 combines with J gene TRBJ1-5, with D possibly matching TRBD1 (5 bases). The CDR3 has 14 amino acids. Trimming pared 4 bases from V and 0 bases from J, leaving 10 bases between. Germline CDR1 SQVTM, CDR2 ANQGSEA. The CDR3 sequence: CSVGQGNSNQPQHF. The CDR3 DNA reads TGCAGCGTTGGCCAGGGAAATAGCAATCAGCCCCAGCATTTT.

This clone has a count of ten or more. The chain couples TRBV4-2 to TRBJ2-3; TRBD2 agrees at 7 bases. Germline lookup yields CDR1 LGHNA and CDR2 YNFKEQ. The junction had 6 bases not matched to a gene; V was cut back by 0 bases and J by 9 bases. The CDR3 runs to 14 residues. For the CDR3, the DNA is TGTGCCAGCAGCCAAGATCGGGGGGATAAGACGCAGTATTTT. It codes for CASSQDRGDKTQYF.